The next 15 T cell receptor beta chains were all read from a single sample in a study of regulatory T cells in long-lasting Graves disease. Building of the TCR beta libraries involved iRepertoire HTBI primers and Arm-PCR of CDR3 regions. TCRdb fed the multiplex PCR reads into MiXCR, producing one record per CDR3 protein. The sample has a few hundred thousand distinct CDR3 sequences, 18% seen once. Time point described: newly diagnosed GD, antithyroid drugs for less than 3 months. PBMCs provided the RNA from which the TCR library was made. These sequences were also reported in another study, on T cells in Graves' hyperthyroidism and ophthalmopathy.

The material was peripheral blood mononuclear cells (PBMCs), obtained at new diagnosis, from a patient treated with antithyroid drugs. The receptors originated from a woman aged 30 to 39 with Graves disease.

This clonotype was seen at least ten times. V usage is TRBV12-5 and J usage is TRBJ2-2, with D perhaps TRBD2 (6 bases). This CDR3 is built from 15 residues. Germline V gene lookup returns CDR1 LGHNT and CDR2 FRNRAP. Trimming removed 5 bases from V and 5 bases from J, with 15 bases in between. Here the CDR3 DNA reads TGTGCTAGTGGTACCCCAGCGGGTCCGACCGGGGAGCTGTTTTTT. Its translation is CASGTPAGPTGELFF.

The chain links TRBV20-1 to TRBJ2-7; D is unclear. V lost 1 base to trimming and J lost 0 bases, with 13 bases between them. Germline V gene lookup returns CDR1 DFQATT and CDR2 SNEGSKA (reference sequence). CDR3 length equals 15 residues. CDR3 DNA: TGCAGTGCTAGAGCCTTCGGACCTAGCTCCTACGAGCAGTACTTC. It codes for CSARAFGPSSYEQYF.

A few counts support this clonotype. The chain links TRBV6-5 to TRBJ2-3; D is perhaps TRBD1 (5 bases). Germline assignment: CDR1 MNHEY and CDR2 SVGAGI. The ends were cut back, 2 bases at V and 2 bases at J, with 8 bases in the middle. The CDR3 spans 14 residues. The CDR3 spells CASSYETATDTQYF. The CDR3 DNA is TGTGCCAGCAGTTACGAGACAGCCACAGATACGCAGTATTTT.

Note on this clonotype: A far larger clone is just one base off, so this is likely a read error. The chain combines TRBV9 with TRBJ2-3; D ambiguous. This CDR3 is 14 amino acids long. Looked up from germline, CDR1 is SGDLS and CDR2 is YYNGEE. The CDR3 DNA reads TGTGCCAGCAGCCACCCGGCCCGGGCCGATATGCAGTATTTT. Translating it yields CASSHPARADMQYF.

The V call is TRBV4-1, the J call TRBJ2-7; 12 bases are shared with TRBD2. Germline V gives CDR1 MGHRA, CDR2 YSYEKL. The CDR3 totals 16 residues. J lost 6 bases, V lost 0 bases, and 6 bases had no gene match. In DNA form, the CDR3 reads TGCGCCAGCAGCCAAGATTCTCTAGCGGGGGGGCTCGAGCAGTACTTC. It translates to CASSQDSLAGGLEQYF.

This clonotype occurred many times. The chain links TRBV15 to TRBJ1-3; D not resolved. In germline, CDR1 is LNHNV, CDR2 YYDKDF (reference sequence). Trimming pared 0 bases from V and 3 bases from J, leaving 9 bases between. The CDR3 totals 15 residues. The CDR3 here is CATSRELSSGNTIYF. The CDR3 DNA follows: TGTGCCACCAGCAGAGAGCTGAGTAGTGGAAACACCATATATTTT.

This clonotype has a count of ten or more. The chain links TRBV6-1 to TRBJ2-3; D remains unclear. The CDR3 loop spans 15 amino acids. Germline lookup yields CDR1 MNHNS and CDR2 SASEGT. Trimming shortened V by 4 bases and J by 1 base, and 12 bases separated the two germline ends. CDR3: CASSAQSWGTDTQYF. CDR3 sequence (DNA): TGTGCCAGCAGTGCTCAATCCTGGGGCACAGATACGCAGTATTTT.

This clonotype has a count of ten or more. V gene TRBV7-9 combines with J gene TRBJ1-3, with D unclear. Trimming left V 1 base short and J 0 bases short, with 10 bases between. The CDR3 contains 16 residues. Germline CDR1 and CDR2: SEHNR and FQNEAQ (reference sequence). CDR3 in amino acids: CASSLEARHSGNTIYF. The CDR3 bases are TGTGCCAGCAGCTTAGAGGCCAGGCACTCTGGAAACACCATATATTTT.

The table lists this clonotype with many counts. The V gene is TRBV12-3 or TRBV12-4, the J gene TRBJ1-2; D is perhaps TRBD1 (6 bases). The V gene lost 6 bases and the J gene lost 3 bases, with 14 bases spanning the gap. The CDR3 contains 14 residues. CDR3 in DNA: TGTGCCAGCAGATATACAGGGTTTGACTATGGCTACACCTTC. Translated: CASRYTGFDYGYTF.

This clonotype was counted many times. The J gene is TRBJ2-1, the V gene TRBV6-2 or TRBV6-3; D unresolved. The CDR3 is made up of 12 amino acids. In germline, CDR1 is MNHEY, CDR2 SVGEGT. The ends were cut back, 8 bases at V and 7 bases at J, with 12 bases in the middle. CDR3 residues: CASARLGNEQFF. CDR3 nucleotides: TGTGCCAGCGCCAGGCTGGGGAATGAGCAGTTCTTC.

In regard to this clonotype: This clone may be a read error of a much larger clone one base away. The V and J genes are TRBV7-2 and TRBJ1-1, with TRBD1 as a possible D gene (6 bases). Germline loops: CDR1 SGHTA, CDR2 FQGNSA. V was pared by 3 bases and J by 1 base, with 12 bases between. The CDR3 loop spans 15 amino acids. The DNA for the CDR3 is TGTGCCAGCAGCTTGATGGAACAGGGGAACACTGAAGCTTTCTTT. Protein sequence: CASSLMEQGNTEAFF.

This clonotype was counted many times. V gene TRBV20-1 combines with J gene TRBJ1-1; 10 positions agree with TRBD1. V trimming: 3 bases; J trimming: 5 bases; junction bases outside the gene matches: 9. This CDR3 has 15 amino acids. CDR1 and CDR2 from the germline V gene are DFQATT and SNEGSKA (reference sequence). CDR3 residues: CSARKPGQGLTEAFF. The CDR3 DNA reads as TGCAGTGCTAGGAAACCGGGACAGGGGTTGACTGAAGCTTTCTTT.

At least ten counts were recorded for this clonotype. With a much larger clone just one base away, this may be a read error. The final CDR3 position lacks the conserved phenylalanine or tryptophan, pointing to a likely read error. The genes are TRBV3-1 and TRBJ1-1, with a possible D match to TRBD1 (5 bases). The CDR3 covers 14 residues. V was shortened by 0 bases and J by 5 bases, with 10 bases between the two germline ends. The germline CDR1 and CDR2 sequences are LGHDT and YNNKEL (reference sequence). In nucleotides, the CDR3 is TGTGCCAGCAGCCAAGATTGGGGCGGAACTGAAGCTTTCTCT. It encodes CASSQDWGGTEAFS.

This clonotype was found many times. The V gene is TRBV29-1, the J gene TRBJ1-3; unclear D gene. Germline V gene data show CDR1 as SQVTM and CDR2 as ANQGSEA. The length of the CDR3 is 16 residues. V was clipped by 0 bases and J by 0 bases, with 12 bases between them. In DNA form, the CDR3 reads TGCAGCGTTGAAGATGATTGGGGATCCTCTGGAAACACCATATATTTT. This translates into CSVEDDWGSSGNTIYF.

This clonotype was recorded at least ten times. At one of its ends the junction is not consistent with the germline gene, which may arise from a read error. This chain joins TRBV10-3 and TRBJ1-2; D is unresolved. Germline V gene sequence: CDR1 ENHRY, CDR2 SYGVKD. This CDR3 is built from 15 residues. CDR3 residues: CAVSEPGRVHYGYTF. DNA of the CDR3: TGTGCCGTCAGTGAGCCGGGGAGGGTACACTATGGCTACACCTTC.